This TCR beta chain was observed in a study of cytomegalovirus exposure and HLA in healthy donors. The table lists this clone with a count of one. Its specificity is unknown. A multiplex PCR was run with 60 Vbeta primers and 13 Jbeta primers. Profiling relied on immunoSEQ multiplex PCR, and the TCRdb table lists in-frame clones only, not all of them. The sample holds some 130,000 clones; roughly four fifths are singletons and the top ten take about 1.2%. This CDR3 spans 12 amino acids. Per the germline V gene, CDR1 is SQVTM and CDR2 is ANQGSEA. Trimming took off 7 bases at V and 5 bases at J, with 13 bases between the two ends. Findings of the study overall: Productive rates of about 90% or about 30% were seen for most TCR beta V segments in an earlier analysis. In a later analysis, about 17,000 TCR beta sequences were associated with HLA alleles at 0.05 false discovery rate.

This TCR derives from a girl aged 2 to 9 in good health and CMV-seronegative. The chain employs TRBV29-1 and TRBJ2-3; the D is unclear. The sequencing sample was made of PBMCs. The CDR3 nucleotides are TGCAGCGGCGGCTACCTCGGAGATACGCAGTATTTT. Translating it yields CSGGYLGDTQYF.